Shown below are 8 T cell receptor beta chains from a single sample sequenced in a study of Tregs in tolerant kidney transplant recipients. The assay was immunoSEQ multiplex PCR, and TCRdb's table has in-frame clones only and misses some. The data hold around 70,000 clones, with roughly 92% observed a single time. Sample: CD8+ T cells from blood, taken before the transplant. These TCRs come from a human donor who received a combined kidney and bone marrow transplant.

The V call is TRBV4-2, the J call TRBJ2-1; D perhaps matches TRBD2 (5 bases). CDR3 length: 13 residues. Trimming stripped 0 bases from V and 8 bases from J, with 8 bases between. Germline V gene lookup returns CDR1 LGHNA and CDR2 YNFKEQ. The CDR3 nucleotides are TGTGCCAGCAGCCAAGAAAAGAGGGATGAGCAGTTCTTC. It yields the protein CASSQEKRDEQFF.

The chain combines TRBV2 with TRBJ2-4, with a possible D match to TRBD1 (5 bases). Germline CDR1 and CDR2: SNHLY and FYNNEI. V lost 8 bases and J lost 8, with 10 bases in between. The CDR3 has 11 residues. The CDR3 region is CASGQGYIQYF. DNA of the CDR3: TGTGCCAGCGGCCAGGGTTACATTCAGTACTTC.

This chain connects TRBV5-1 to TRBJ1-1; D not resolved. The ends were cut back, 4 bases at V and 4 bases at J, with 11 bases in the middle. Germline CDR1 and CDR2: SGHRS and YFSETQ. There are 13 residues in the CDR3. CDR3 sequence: CASSLDGFTEAFF. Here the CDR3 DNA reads TGCGCCAGCAGCCTGGACGGGTTCACTGAAGCTTTCTTT.

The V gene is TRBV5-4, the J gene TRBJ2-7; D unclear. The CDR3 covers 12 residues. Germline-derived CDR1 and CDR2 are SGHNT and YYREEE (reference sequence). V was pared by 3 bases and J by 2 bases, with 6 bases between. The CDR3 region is CASSYAAYEQYF. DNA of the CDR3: TGTGCCAGCAGCTATGCAGCCTACGAGCAGTACTTC.

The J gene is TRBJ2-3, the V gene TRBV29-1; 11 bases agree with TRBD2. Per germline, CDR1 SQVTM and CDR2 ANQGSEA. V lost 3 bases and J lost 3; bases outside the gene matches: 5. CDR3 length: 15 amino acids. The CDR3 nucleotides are TGCAGCGTTGAGCTTGGGACTAGCGGTACAGATACGCAGTATTTT. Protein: CSVELGTSGTDTQYF.

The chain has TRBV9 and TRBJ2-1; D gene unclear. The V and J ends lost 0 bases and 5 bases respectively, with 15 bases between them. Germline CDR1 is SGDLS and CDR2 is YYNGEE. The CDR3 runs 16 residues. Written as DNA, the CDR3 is TGTGCCAGCAGCGTAGGCGGCTCCTACGTTAACAATGAGCAGTTCTTC. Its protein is CASSVGGSYVNNEQFF. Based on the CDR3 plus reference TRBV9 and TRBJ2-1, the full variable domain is DSGVTQTPKHLITATGQRVTLRCSPRSGDLSVYWYQQSLDQGLQFLIQYYNGEERAKGNILERFSAQQFPDLHSELNLSSLELGDSALYFCASSVGGSYVNNEQFFGPGTRLTVL.

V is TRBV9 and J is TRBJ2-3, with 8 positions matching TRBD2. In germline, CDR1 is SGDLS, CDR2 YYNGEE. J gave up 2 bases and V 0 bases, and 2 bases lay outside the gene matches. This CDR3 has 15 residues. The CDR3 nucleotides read TGTGCCAGCAGCGTAGCGGGGGGGCCCACAGATACGCAGTATTTT. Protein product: CASSVAGGPTDTQYF.

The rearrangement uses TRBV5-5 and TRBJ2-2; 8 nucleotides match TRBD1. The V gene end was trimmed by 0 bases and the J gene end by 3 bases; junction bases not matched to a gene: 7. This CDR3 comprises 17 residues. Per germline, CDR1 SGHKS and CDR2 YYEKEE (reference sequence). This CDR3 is CASSLVPGGAYTGELFF. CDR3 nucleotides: TGTGCCAGCAGCTTGGTGCCAGGGGGCGCGTACACCGGGGAGCTGTTTTTT.